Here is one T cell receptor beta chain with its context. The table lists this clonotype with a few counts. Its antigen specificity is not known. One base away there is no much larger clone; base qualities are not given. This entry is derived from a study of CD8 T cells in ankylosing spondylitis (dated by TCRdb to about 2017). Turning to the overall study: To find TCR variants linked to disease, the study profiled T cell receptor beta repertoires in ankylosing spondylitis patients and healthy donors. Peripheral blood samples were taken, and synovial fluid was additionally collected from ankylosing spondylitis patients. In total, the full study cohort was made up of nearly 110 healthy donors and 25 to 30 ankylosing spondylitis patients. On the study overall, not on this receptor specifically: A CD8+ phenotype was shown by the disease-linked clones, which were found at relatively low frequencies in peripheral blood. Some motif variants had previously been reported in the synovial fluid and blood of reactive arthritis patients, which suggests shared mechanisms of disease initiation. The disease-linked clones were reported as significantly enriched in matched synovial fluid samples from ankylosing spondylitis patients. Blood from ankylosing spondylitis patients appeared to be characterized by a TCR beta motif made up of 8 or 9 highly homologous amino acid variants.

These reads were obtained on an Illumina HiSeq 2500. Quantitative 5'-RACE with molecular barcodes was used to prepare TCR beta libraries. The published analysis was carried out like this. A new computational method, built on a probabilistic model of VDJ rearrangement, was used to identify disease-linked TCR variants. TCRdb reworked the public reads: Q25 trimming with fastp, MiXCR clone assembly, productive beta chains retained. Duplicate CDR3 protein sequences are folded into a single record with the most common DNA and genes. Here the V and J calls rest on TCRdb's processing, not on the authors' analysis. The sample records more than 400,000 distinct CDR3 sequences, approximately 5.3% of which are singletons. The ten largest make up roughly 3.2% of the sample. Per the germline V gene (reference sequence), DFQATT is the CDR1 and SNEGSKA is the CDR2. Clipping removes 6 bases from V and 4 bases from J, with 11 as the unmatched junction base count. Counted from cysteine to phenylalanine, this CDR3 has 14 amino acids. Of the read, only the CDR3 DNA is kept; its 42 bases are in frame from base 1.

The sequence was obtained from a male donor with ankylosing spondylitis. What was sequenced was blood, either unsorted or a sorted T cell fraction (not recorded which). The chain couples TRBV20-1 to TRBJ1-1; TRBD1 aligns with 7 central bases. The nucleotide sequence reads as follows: TGCAGTGCCGTTCCAGGGGGAGGTTTCACTGAAGCTTTCTTT. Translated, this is CSAVPGGGFTEAFF.